This T cell receptor beta chain was identified during a study of T cells in Graves' hyperthyroidism and ophthalmopathy. Whole-study findings and limits: Blood also held most thyroid clonotypes expanded beyond 0.001.

The study based diagnoses on clinical symptoms, serum thyroxine and TRAb, thyroid ultrasound and orbital computed tomography. Germline CDR1 LNHDA, CDR2 SQIVND (reference sequence). The V end was cut by 5 bases, the J end by 6 bases, with 13 bases between. The CDR3 length is 13 residues. Authors of the study amplified TCR beta CDR3 regions from RNA transcripts. The TCR CDR3 was amplified in a first-round RT-PCR using the HTBI primer set. Using its own MiXCR run on the multiplex PCR reads, TCRdb lists one record per CDR3 protein. The repertoire includes approximately 560,000 distinct CDR3 sequences, more than 45% of them detected once, and 6.5% to 9% sits in the top ten. As to this clonotype: Its specificity is not known.

The clonotype comes from a woman between 18 and 30 years old with Graves' hyperthyroidism. Sample: peripheral blood or thyroid tissue (not recorded which). The chain has TRBV19 and TRBJ1-1, with TRBD1 as a possible D gene (6 bases). The CDR3 DNA reads as TGTGCCAGTAGTCACACAGGGACCCCTGAAGCTTTCTTT. This gives the protein CASSHTGTPEAFF.